This T cell receptor (beta chain) was sequenced during a study of T cell responses to AZD1222 COVID-19 vaccine. Study details: Second doses at about 4 or about 12 weeks were pooled. Overall study findings and caveats: Only a handful of AZD1222 recipients, about six in all, had baseline seropositivity. Sampled repertoires all dated from after the peak T cell response.

Turning to this clone: Its antigen remains unknown.

The protocol was immunoSEQ multiplex PCR, while the TCRdb copy is restricted to in-frame clones and leaves out a portion. This sample has under 85,000 clones, with about nine tenths found just once. CDR1 and CDR2 (germline): SGDLS, YYNGEE. V gave up 0 bases and J gave up 6 bases, with 7 bases separating them. This CDR3 has 12 residues. The receptor was derived from an adult in good health. Sample: peripheral blood, taken on day 0 of AZD1222 vaccination. The V call is TRBV9, the J call TRBJ2-7; no reliable D call. The CDR3 bases are TGTGCCAGCAGCGTAGACAAGGGCGAGCAGTACTTC. Protein: CASSVDKGEQYF.